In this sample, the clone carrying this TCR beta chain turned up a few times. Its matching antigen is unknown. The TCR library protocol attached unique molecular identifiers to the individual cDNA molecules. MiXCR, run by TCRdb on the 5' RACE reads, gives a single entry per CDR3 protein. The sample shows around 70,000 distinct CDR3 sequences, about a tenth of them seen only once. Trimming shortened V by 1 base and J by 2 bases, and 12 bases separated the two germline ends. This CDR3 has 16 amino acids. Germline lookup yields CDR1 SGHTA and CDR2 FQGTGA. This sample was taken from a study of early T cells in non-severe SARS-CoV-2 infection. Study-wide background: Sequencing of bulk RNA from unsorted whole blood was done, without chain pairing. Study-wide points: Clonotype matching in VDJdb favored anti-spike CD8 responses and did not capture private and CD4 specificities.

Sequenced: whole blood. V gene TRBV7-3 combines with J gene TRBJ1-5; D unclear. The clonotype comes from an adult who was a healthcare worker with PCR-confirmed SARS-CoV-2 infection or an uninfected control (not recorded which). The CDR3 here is CASSLSPGLGNQPQHF. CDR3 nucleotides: TGTGCCAGCAGCTTAAGTCCCGGGCTCGGCAATCAGCCCCAGCATTTT.